The T cell receptor (beta chain) described here comes from a study of early T cells in non-severe SARS-CoV-2 infection. Across the whole study: Whole-blood bulk RNA, unsorted, was sequenced, and chains were unpaired.

Deletions cut 7 bases from V and 1 base from J, with 22 bases between. This CDR3 has 17 amino acids. This clonotype has at least ten counts. One entry per CDR3 protein, called by TCRdb with MiXCR from the 5' RACE reads. Of about 80,000 distinct CDR3 sequences listed, 9.5% to 13% are singletons. The chain carries TRBV12-3 or TRBV12-4 and TRBJ1-1; D perhaps matches TRBD1 (6 bases). The sample comprised whole blood. The receptor comes from an adult who was a healthcare worker with PCR-confirmed SARS-CoV-2 infection or an uninfected control (not recorded which). The CDR3 sequence is CASTSRGLDSANTEAFF. Written as DNA, the CDR3 is TGTGCCAGCACCTCTCGGGGGCTAGACTCCGCGAACACTGAAGCTTTCTTT.